A single sample gave rise to the 30 T cell receptor beta chains below, sequenced in a study of post-analysis software for immune sequencing data. Researchers reported that TCR beta cDNA libraries carried unique molecular identifiers. Each CDR3 protein gets one entry after TCRdb re-called the PCR reads with MiXCR. The sample includes over 700,000 distinct CDR3 sequences, roughly 30% of them seen just once. Study-level findings and limits: The five TRBV segments detected at higher frequency in patients than in controls included TRBV5-6, TRBV5-1 and TRBV20-1.

What these receptors recognize is not known. The material sequenced was blood. The receptors originated from a girl aged 5 to 17 with multiple sclerosis.

A few counts support this clonotype. The chain combines TRBV7-6 with TRBJ2-3; tentatively, D is TRBD2 (7 bases). V dropped 2 bases and J dropped 4 bases, with 16 bases sitting between them. CDR1 and CDR2 from the germline V gene are SGHVS and FNYEAQ. The CDR3 runs to 16 residues. CDR3 residues: CASSLMTRGASDTQYF. The CDR3 DNA is TGTGCCAGCAGCTTAATGACCCGGGGGGCATCAGATACGCAGTATTTT. The full variable domain, rest sourced from reference TRBV7-6 and TRBJ2-3, is GAGVSQSPRYKVTKRGQDVALRCDPISGHVSLYWYRQALGQGPEFLTYFNYEAQQDKSGLPNDRFSAERPEGSISTLTIQRTEQRDSAMYRCASSLMTRGASDTQYFGPGTRLTVL.

The chain recombines TRBV5-1 with TRBJ2-3, with D perhaps TRBD1 or TRBD2 (5 bases each). The CDR3 loop spans 15 amino acids. Trimming took 2 bases from V and 4 from J, leaving 14 bases between them. The germline gives CDR1 SGHRS, CDR2 YFSETQ. The CDR3 DNA sequence: TGCGCCAGCAGCTTCGGGGACGAAGGCGCAGATACGCAGTATTTT. Translation gives CASSFGDEGADTQYF.

This clonotype occurred once. One end of the junction varies from germline; a read error may be responsible. J is TRBJ2-7 and V is TRBV5-6, with TRBD1 matching over 10 bases. CDR3 size: 15 residues. The germline CDR1 and CDR2 sequences are SGHDT and YYEEEE. For the CDR3, the DNA is TGTGCCAGCAGCTTGGGGGGGACAGGGGTCCACGAGCAGCACTTC. It translates to CASSLGGTGVHEQHF.

The table lists this clonotype with a few counts. The chain employs TRBV27 and TRBJ2-7, with TRBD1 identical over 8 bases. The J segment lost 0 bases and the V segment lost 5 bases, leaving 6 bases of the junction unmatched. There are 15 residues in the CDR3. The germline CDR1 and CDR2 sequences are MNHEY and SMNVEV (reference sequence). CDR3 DNA sequence: TGTGCCAGCAGTGAGACAGGGGCGAGCTCCTACGAGCAGTACTTC. Protein sequence: CASSETGASSYEQYF.

This clonotype was counted between two and nine times. The rearrangement uses TRBV28 and TRBJ2-5; 9 bases align to TRBD1. The tail of the sequence fits TRBJ2-7 better, so the J call may be wrong. The CDR3 totals 14 residues. Germline CDR1 MDHEN, CDR2 SYDVKM. The CDR3 region has the DNA TGTGCCAGCCTAATGACCGGGACAGGGCTCGAGCAGTACTTC. The encoded protein is CASLMTGTGLEQYF.

This chain connects TRBV10-3 to TRBJ2-5; 9 bases map to TRBD2. The CDR3 totals 14 residues. Losses at the gene ends were 8 bases for V and 5 bases for J; bases not matched to a gene: 9. Germline assignment: CDR1 ENHRY and CDR2 SYGVKD. As DNA, the CDR3 is TGTGCCATCGGCTTGCGGGAGGGCCTGGAGACCCAGTACTTC. Encoded protein: CAIGLREGLETQYF.

The chain carries TRBV29-1 and TRBJ2-1; D possibly uses TRBD1 or TRBD2 (6 bases each). Looked up from germline, CDR1 is SQVTM and CDR2 is ANQGSEA. Between the trimmed V and J ends, which lost 1 base and 7 bases, there was a span of 14 bases. This CDR3 has 14 residues. CDR3 protein: CSVEVSRGRNEQFF. The CDR3 DNA is TGCAGCGTTGAAGTATCAAGGGGGAGGAATGAGCAGTTCTTC.

This clonotype was seen only a few times. The genes are TRBV28 and TRBJ2-5; TRBD2 matches at 11 bases. The CDR3 loop spans 15 amino acids. Germline CDR1 MDHEN, CDR2 SYDVKM. The V gene end was trimmed by 3 bases and the J gene end by 5 bases; junction bases not matched to a gene: 5. CDR3 coding DNA: TGTGCCAGCAGTTTGATAACTAGCGGGAGTGAGACCCAGTACTTC. Its protein is CASSLITSGSETQYF.

This clonotype was seen once. The chain employs TRBV6-5 and TRBJ1-2, with D possibly being TRBD1 (6 bases). CDR3 length: 15 amino acids. The germline CDR1 and CDR2 sequences are MNHEY and SVGAGI. V shed 5 bases and J shed 6 bases, with 19 bases lying between them. The CDR3 DNA is TGTGCCAGCAGTGCACGCCTTACAGGGAACCATGGCTACACCTTC. Its translation is CASSARLTGNHGYTF.

The gene calls are TRBV5-1 and TRBJ2-1; 10 nucleotides agree with TRBD2. CDR3 size: 15 residues. The junction had 3 bases not matched to a gene; V was cut back by 3 bases and J by 3 bases. Germline V lookup: CDR1 SGHRS, CDR2 YFSETQ. The CDR3, as DNA: TGCGCCAGCAGCTCTCCTAGCGGGAGCTACAATGAGCAGTTCTTC. This translates into CASSSPSGSYNEQFF. The entire variable domain, with the rest obtained from reference TRBV5-1 and TRBJ2-1, is as follows: KAGVTQTPRYLIKTRGQQVTLSCSPISGHRSVSWYQQTPGQGLQFLFEYFSETQRNKGNFPGRFSGRQFSNSRSEMNVSTLELGDSALYLCASSSPSGSYNEQFFGPGTRLTVL.

This sequence joins TRBV5-5 and TRBJ1-1; perhaps TRBD1 as D (5 bases). The CDR3 length is 12 residues. Trimming took 4 bases from V and 6 from J, leaving 10 bases between them. CDR1 is SGHKS and CDR2 is YYEKEE in the germline V gene (reference sequence). The CDR3 coding sequence is TGTGCCAGCAGCCGCAAACAGGCTGAAGCTTTCTTT. Protein: CASSRKQAEAFF. Filled out from reference TRBV5-5 and TRBJ1-1, the complete variable domain reads DAGVTQSPTHLIKTRGQQVTLRCSPISGHKSVSWYQQVLGQGPQFIFQYYEKEERGRGNFPDRFSARQFPNYSSELNVNALLLGDSALYLCASSRKQAEAFFGQGTRLTVV.

This clonotype was seen ten or more times. The chain combines TRBV5-6 with TRBJ2-1, with 7 bases lining up with TRBD1. V lost 5 bases to trimming and J lost 4 bases; unmatched junction nucleotides: 3. The CDR3 is 13 residues long. Germline V gene lookup returns CDR1 SGHDT and CDR2 YYEEEE. CDR3: CASRRGLYNEQFF. CDR3 in DNA: TGTGCCAGCAGGAGGGGGCTGTACAATGAGCAGTTCTTC.

This clonotype was observed a single time. The chain is built from TRBV2 and TRBJ2-3; 12 bases match TRBD2. The germline CDR1 and CDR2 sequences are SNHLY and FYNNEI. V lost 10 bases to trimming and J lost 1 base; unmatched junction nucleotides: 18. The length of the CDR3 is 19 residues. CDR3 protein: CAITPGRQASGRGTDTQYF. Written as DNA, the CDR3 is TGTGCCATAACCCCTGGAAGACAGGCTAGCGGGAGGGGCACAGATACGCAGTATTTT.

This chain connects TRBV28 to TRBJ2-1; no definite D call. V lost 3 bases to trimming and J lost 0 bases, with 9 bases between them. CDR3 length: 15 residues. Germline CDR1 is MDHEN and CDR2 is SYDVKM. The CDR3 DNA follows: TGTGCCAGCAGTTTGACCCTCAGCTCCTACAATGAGCAGTTCTTC. Protein product: CASSLTLSSYNEQFF.

The chain is built from TRBV7-6 and TRBJ2-1, with TRBD1 matching 7 bases. The junction had 10 bases not matched to a gene; V was cut back by 5 bases and J by 3 bases. The CDR3 contains 16 residues. Germline lookup yields CDR1 SGHVS and CDR2 FNYEAQ. CDR3 region: CASSTRTGSSYNEQFF. CDR3 DNA: TGTGCCAGCAGCACCCGGACAGGATCAAGCTACAATGAGCAGTTCTTC.

This clonotype was observed a few times. The chain is built from TRBV20-1 and TRBJ2-3; D gene unclear. CDR1 and CDR2 from the germline V gene are DFQATT and SNEGSKA (reference sequence). Deletions cut 0 bases from V and 7 bases from J, with 20 bases between. The CDR3 extends over 16 amino acids. CDR3 residues: CSARDSGRRLSHTQYF. The CDR3 DNA follows: TGCAGTGCTAGAGATAGTGGCAGGAGACTGAGCCATACGCAGTATTTT.

The chain couples TRBV29-1 to TRBJ2-1, with D tentatively TRBD2 (7 bases). The CDR3 is 12 amino acids. Germline values: CDR1 SQVTM, CDR2 ANQGSEA. The V gene lost 8 bases and the J gene lost 6 bases, with 14 bases spanning the gap. CDR3 loop: CSRRRGGNEQFF. CDR3 bases: TGCAGCCGTAGGAGGGGGGGCAATGAGCAGTTCTTC.

The chain employs TRBV4-3 and TRBJ1-2; weak D call: TRBD1 (5 bases). Germline lookup yields CDR1 LGHNA and CDR2 YSLEER. Trimming removed 0 bases from V and 2 bases from J, with 7 bases in between. This CDR3 contains 14 residues. CDR3 sequence reads: CASSQEPGNYGYTF. The DNA of the CDR3 is TGCGCCAGCAGCCAAGAGCCAGGGAACTATGGCTACACCTTC.

To note about this clonotype: The junction departs from the called germline gene at one end, perhaps through a read error. CDR3 bases: TGCAGTGCTAGGACTAACCAAGAGACCCGGTACTTC. Translation: CSARTNQETRYF. The chain joins TRBV20-1 to TRBJ2-5; possible D gene TRBD2, 5 bases. The CDR3 is 12 amino acids. CDR1 and CDR2 from the germline V gene are DFQATT and SNEGSKA (reference sequence).

The chain is built from TRBV7-8 and TRBJ2-7; TRBD1 is a possible D gene (6 bases). Trimming took 7 bases from V and 7 from J, leaving 20 bases between them. There are 14 residues in the CDR3. Germline loops: CDR1 SGHVS, CDR2 FQNEAQ. This CDR3 reads CASTKGQGSREQYF. CDR3 coding DNA: TGTGCCAGCACCAAGGGGCAGGGGTCGCGGGAGCAGTACTTC. Variable domain in full (rest from reference TRBV7-8 and TRBJ2-7): GAGVSQSPRYKVAKRGQDVALRCDPISGHVSLFWYQQALGQGPEFLTYFQNEAQLDKSGLPSDRFFAERPEGSVSTLKIQRTQQEDSAVYLCASTKGQGSREQYFGPGTRLTVT.

The rearrangement links TRBV6-2 or TRBV6-3 to TRBJ2-2; TRBD2 agrees at 10 bases. V trimming: 5 bases; J trimming: 9 bases; junction bases outside the gene matches: 15. From germline, CDR1 is MNHEY and CDR2 SVGEGT. The CDR3 spans 17 residues. The CDR3 here is CASSPLAGVGFYRELFF. Here the CDR3 DNA reads TGTGCCAGCAGTCCTCTAGCGGGAGTAGGGTTTTACCGGGAGCTGTTTTTT.

This clonotype occurred a few times. The chain joins TRBV9 to TRBJ2-5; D possibly matches TRBD1 or TRBD2 (5 bases each). Deletions cut 0 bases from V and 5 bases from J, with 11 bases between. CDR1 is SGDLS, CDR2 YYNGEE, per germline. The CDR3 covers 14 residues. The CDR3 bases are TGTGCCAGCAGCGTAGCTGGCAGGGAGGAGACCCAGTACTTC. Translation: CASSVAGREETQYF.

This clonotype was detected many times. The rearrangement joins TRBV10-3 to TRBJ2-7; 13 bases align to TRBD2. This CDR3 region has 15 residues. Germline loops: CDR1 ENHRY, CDR2 SYGVKD. Trimming removed 6 bases from V and 6 bases from J; junction bases left unmatched: 8. This CDR3 is CAISDPGLAGFEQYF. CDR3 nucleotides: TGTGCCATCAGCGATCCGGGACTAGCGGGATTCGAGCAGTACTTC.

This chain connects TRBV6-1 to TRBJ2-7; possibly TRBD1 for D (5 bases). The CDR3 has 13 residues. V lost 4 bases, J lost 2 bases, and 9 bases lay in between. Germline-derived CDR1 and CDR2 are MNHNS and SASEGT. CDR3 in amino acids: CASSVPGTYEQYF. The CDR3 DNA reads as TGTGCCAGCAGTGTACCAGGGACCTACGAGCAGTACTTC.

A few counts support this clonotype. The chain carries TRBV7-9 and TRBJ1-1; the D is unclear. V lost 1 base, J lost 7 bases, and 10 bases lay in between. The CDR3 covers 13 residues. CDR1 is SEHNR and CDR2 is FQNEAQ in the germline V gene (reference sequence). The CDR3 is CASSLGVIDEAFF. CDR3 sequence (DNA): TGTGCCAGCAGCTTAGGGGTAATTGATGAAGCTTTCTTT.

This clonotype has ten or more counts. The V and J genes are TRBV3-1 and TRBJ1-6; 10 bases map to TRBD1. This CDR3 comprises 14 residues. The V and J ends lost 4 bases and 6 bases, in that order; junction bases with no gene match: 0. CDR1 is LGHDT, CDR2 YNNKEL, per germline (reference sequence). The CDR3 DNA reads TGTGCCAGCAGCCGGACAGGGGGTAATTCACCCCTCCACTTT. The encoded protein is CASSRTGGNSPLHF.

The rearrangement uses TRBV20-1 and TRBJ2-7; TRBD2 aligns across 9 bases. V lost 6 bases and J lost 4; bases outside the gene matches: 13. This CDR3 region has 15 residues. In germline, CDR1 is DFQATT, CDR2 SNEGSKA (reference sequence). The CDR3 nucleotides are TGCAGTGCGGCAGAGGTGACTAGCGGTAAATACGAGCAGTACTTC. As protein: CSAAEVTSGKYEQYF.

The table lists this clonotype with a few counts. The rearrangement joins TRBV3-1 to TRBJ2-5, with 7 nucleotides matching TRBD2. The CDR3 loop spans 15 amino acids. Trimming cost V 4 bases and J 4 bases; bases outside gene matches: 9. Germline assignment: CDR1 LGHDT and CDR2 YNNKEL (reference sequence). The CDR3 DNA reads as TGTGCCAGCAGCCTAGGCCGGGGCGGGAGAGAGACCCAGTACTTC. Encoded protein: CASSLGRGGRETQYF.

The rearrangement joins TRBV13 to TRBJ1-2; D unresolved. The length of the CDR3 is 15 residues. Germline CDR1 is PRHDT and CDR2 is FYEKMQ (reference sequence). V was shortened by 1 base and J by 6 bases, with 15 bases between the two germline ends. The CDR3 bases are TGTGCCAGCAGCTTAGCTCCCGGAGCCCTACATGGCTACACCTTC. Protein sequence: CASSLAPGALHGYTF.

The chain couples TRBV5-5 to TRBJ2-1; a weak D match, TRBD2 (5 bases). CDR3 length equals 15 residues. V lost 2 bases, J lost 8 bases, and 17 bases lay in between. Germline V gene data show CDR1 as SGHKS and CDR2 as YYEKEE (reference sequence). In DNA form, the CDR3 reads TGTGCCAGCAGCTTTCTCTGGAGGATGGTCCATGAGCAGTTCTTC. Protein sequence: CASSFLWRMVHEQFF.